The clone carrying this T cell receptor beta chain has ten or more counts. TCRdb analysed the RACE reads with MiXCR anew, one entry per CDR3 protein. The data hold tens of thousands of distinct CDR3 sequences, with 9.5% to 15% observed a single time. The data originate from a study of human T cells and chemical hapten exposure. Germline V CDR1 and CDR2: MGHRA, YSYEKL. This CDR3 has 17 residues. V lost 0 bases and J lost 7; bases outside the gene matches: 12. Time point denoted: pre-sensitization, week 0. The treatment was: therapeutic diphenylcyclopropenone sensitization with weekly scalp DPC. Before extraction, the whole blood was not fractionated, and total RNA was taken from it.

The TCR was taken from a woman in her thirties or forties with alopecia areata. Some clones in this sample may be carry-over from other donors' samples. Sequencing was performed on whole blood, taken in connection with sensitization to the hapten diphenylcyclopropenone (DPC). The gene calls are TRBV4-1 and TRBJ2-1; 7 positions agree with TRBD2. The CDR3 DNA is TGCGCCAGCAGCCAAGAGATTAGCGGGTTGGGAGGTAATGAGCAGTTCTTC. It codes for CASSQEISGLGGNEQFF.